The rows below give T cell receptor beta chains drawn from one sample of a study of blood T cells in healthy people across ages. TCRdb reprocessed the 5' RACE reads via MiXCR and lists one record per CDR3 protein. The top ten clones hold approximately 8.7% of a sample with 540,000 or so distinct CDR3 sequences, less than 25% of them seen once. This same sample was also taken into another study, of T cells of mothers and their children.

Specimen: blood. These TCRs come from a boy aged 5-17 years in good health. CDR3s include the opening cysteine and the closing phenylalanine or tryptophan. Each record gives: V gene, D gene, clone size, J gene, CDR3 DNA, CDR3 protein. D genes are given only for firm matches. Clone size is stated in some rows and not others, as once, few, many or a class when expanded.

TRBV18	.	many	TRBJ2-2	TGTGCCAGCTCACCTTTGGGGAACACCGGGGAGCTGTTTTTT	CASSPLGNTGELFF
TRBV5-1	.	few	TRBJ1-5	TGCGCCAGCAGCTTGGTAGGGGGTTCGGAACAGCCCCAGCATTTT	CASSLVGGSEQPQHF
TRBV20-1	TRBD2	.	TRBJ2-3	TGCAGTGCTAGAGTCCCTTATAGCGGGGGGGCGTCAGATACGCAGTATTTT	CSARVPYSGGASDTQYF
TRBV2	TRBD2	.	TRBJ2-4	TGTGCCAGCAAGCCCGCACTAGCGGGAGCCCCCCAAGGAAACATTCAGTACTTC	CASKPALAGAPQGNIQYF
TRBV27	.	.	TRBJ2-2	TGTGCCAGCAGTTATGCCACAGGGATATCCGGGGAGCTGTTTTTT	CASSYATGISGELFF
TRBV29-1	.	.	TRBJ2-3	TGCAGCGTCGGCGGGACTTCCCTCACGCAGTATTTT	CSVGGTSLTQYF
TRBV27	TRBD1	.	TRBJ1-2	TGTGCCAGCAGTTTCTCTGGACAGGGGGCTACCTATGGCTACACCTTC	CASSFSGQGATYGYTF
TRBV5-5	.	few	TRBJ1-1	TGTGCCAGCAGCTTGGCTCGGACTTTGAACACTGAAGCTTTCTTT	CASSLARTLNTEAFF
TRBV7-9	.	many	TRBJ2-1	TGTGCCAGCAGCCCTTACACTAATGAGCAGTTCTTC	CASSPYTNEQFF
TRBV29-1	.	.	TRBJ2-5	TGCAGCGACCTGGACTACACAAAAGAGACCCAGTACTTC	CSDLDYTKETQYF
TRBV4-1	TRBD2	.	TRBJ2-2	TGCGCCAGCAGCCAAGAGGCTAGCGGGGACACCGGGGAGCTGTTTTTT	CASSQEASGDTGELFF
TRBV6-6	.	.	TRBJ2-5	TGTGCCAGCAGTTACCCCGGTCCTACCCAGTACTTC	CASSYPGPTQYF
TRBV7-8	.	few	TRBJ2-5	TGTGCCAGCAGCCCCCATAGGGAACAAGAGACCCAGTACTTC	CASSPHREQETQYF
TRBV12-3/TRBV12-4	TRBD2	.	TRBJ2-1	TGTGCCAGCAGTTCGTCGGGGGGGCTCTATGAGCAGTTCTTC	CASSSSGGLYEQFF
TRBV27	.	few	TRBJ1-1	TGTGCCAGCTGGGACGGAGCCCTCAACGCTGAAGCTTTCTTT	CASWDGALNAEAFF
TRBV28	TRBD2	few	TRBJ2-7	TGTGCCAGCGGTCTAGCGGAGCACTACGAGCAGTACTTC	CASGLAEHYEQYF
TRBV6-2/TRBV6-3	TRBD1	few	TRBJ1-2	TGTGCCAGCAGTTACGGCCTTACGGACAGGGTCGGTGGCTACACCTTC	CASSYGLTDRVGGYTF
TRBV3-1	.	.	TRBJ2-3	TGTGCCAGCAGCCTCGGCAGAGGGGGGAGCACAGATACGCAGTATTTT	CASSLGRGGSTDTQYF
TRBV25-1	.	.	TRBJ1-6	TGTGCCAGCAGTGAACAGGGAGGGAATTCACCCCTCCACTTT	CASSEQGGNSPLHF
TRBV24-1	.	few	TRBJ2-1	TGTGCCACGAAGGGAAGGACCAATGAGCAGTTCTTC	CATKGRTNEQFF
TRBV25-1	.	.	TRBJ1-4	TGTGCCAGCAGTGGAGGGGGGAAGGGGGAAAAACTGTTTTTT	CASSGGGKGEKLFF
TRBV5-1	.	.	TRBJ2-7	TGCGCCAGCAGCCCAGGGGACCACTCCGACGAGCAGTACTTC	CASSPGDHSDEQYF
TRBV24-1	TRBD2	.	TRBJ2-5	TGTGCCACCAGTGATTCAGCGGGAGGAGAGACCCAGTACTTC	CATSDSAGGETQYF
TRBV20-1	TRBD2	.	TRBJ2-1	TGCAGTGCTAGGGGGAAGGGACTAGCGGACTCAAGTGAGCAGTTCTTC	CSARGKGLADSSEQFF
TRBV4-3	.	few	TRBJ2-1	TGCGCCAGCTCTGGCGGATCTCTCCGCTCCTACAATGAGCAGTTCTTC	CASSGGSLRSYNEQFF
TRBV7-2	.	few	TRBJ2-1	TGTGCCAGCAGCCCGAAACCCCGGGACGCCCTCGGCAATGAGCAGTTCTTC	CASSPKPRDALGNEQFF
TRBV6-2/TRBV6-3	TRBD1	.	TRBJ1-2	TGTGCCAGCAGCCCCACAGGGGCTGGCTACACCTTC	CASSPTGAGYTF
TRBV12-3/TRBV12-4	.	few	TRBJ2-5	TGTGCCAGCAGTTTATGGATTGGGGGCCTGGTAAAGACCCAGTACTTC	CASSLWIGGLVKTQYF
TRBV6-2/TRBV6-3	.	.	TRBJ1-5	TGTGCCAGCACTCGAGACGGTCAGAGAAATCAGCCCCAGCATTTT	CASTRDGQRNQPQHF
TRBV7-8	TRBD2	.	TRBJ2-2	TGTGCCAGCAGCAAAAGTAGCGGGAGTGCGGCCGGGGAGCTGTTTTTT	CASSKSSGSAAGELFF
TRBV29-1	.	few	TRBJ1-1	TGCAGCGCAACAATCATGAACACTGAAGCTTTCTTT	CSATIMNTEAFF
TRBV11-3	TRBD1	.	TRBJ2-7	TGTGCCAGCAGTTGTGGGACAGGAGCCTCCTACGAGCAGTACTTC	CASSCGTGASYEQYF
TRBV28	.	few	TRBJ2-2	TGTGCCAGCAGTTTTGTTTTCGGGCAGACGAACACCGGGGAGCTGTTTTTT	CASSFVFGQTNTGELFF
TRBV27	.	few	TRBJ2-3	TGTGCCAGCAGTAGGACAGCCACAGATACGCAGTATTTT	CASSRTATDTQYF
TRBV12-5	.	.	TRBJ1-6	TGTGCTAGTGGGGGAAAACAGGGAAATTCACCCCTCCACTTT	CASGGKQGNSPLHF
TRBV28	.	few	TRBJ2-7	TGTGCCAGCAGGGGGCGGACAGTCCTGCCCTACGAGCAGTACTTC	CASRGRTVLPYEQYF
TRBV4-1	TRBD1	few	TRBJ2-4	TGCGCCAGCAGCCCCGGAGGGGCAGGGGGCTCTTCCAAAAACATTCAGTACTTC	CASSPGGAGGSSKNIQYF
TRBV29-1	TRBD1	.	TRBJ1-4	TGCAGCGTAAGGGGGCTTGCTAATGAAAAACTGGTTTTT	CSVRGLANEKLVF
TRBV4-1	TRBD1	.	TRBJ2-7	TGCGCCAGCAGCCAAGACGCCGGACAGGGGCCCTCCTACGAGCAGTACTTC	CASSQDAGQGPSYEQYF
TRBV5-1	.	.	TRBJ2-1	TGCGCCAGCAGCGAGGGACCCCTCCCCGCTGAGCAGTTCTTC	CASSEGPLPAEQFF
TRBV4-3	TRBD2	many	TRBJ2-1	TGCGCCAGCAGCCGATCCGGGACTAGCGTTTCCGAGCAGTTCTTC	CASSRSGTSVSEQFF
TRBV25-1	.	.	TRBJ2-7	TGTGCCAGCAGTGATGTGGACATTACCTACGAGCAGTACTTC	CASSDVDITYEQYF
TRBV12-3/TRBV12-4	.	.	TRBJ1-2	TGTGCCAGCAGCCCAGGGGTTGATGGCTACACCTTC	CASSPGVDGYTF